Listed below are T cell receptor beta chains from one sample, sequenced in a study of regulatory T cells in long-lasting Graves disease. TCRdb used MiXCR to reprocess the multiplex PCR reads, holding one entry per CDR3 protein. Among around 400,000 distinct CDR3 sequences listed, around 23% were seen once. The sequenced sample was peripheral blood mononuclear cells (PBMCs), obtained when the disease was refractory, from a patient treated with antithyroid drugs. All receptors come from a female donor with Graves disease. The conserved cysteine and the conserved F or W are not part of the CDR3 here. Fields, in order: CDR3 length, V gene, CDR3 protein.

11 TRBV30 AWSEGFLGELF
17 TRBV12-3/TRBV12-4 ASSLALDSGRATGYEQY
12 TRBV12-3/TRBV12-4 ASGGTPRPTEAF
13 TRBV6-1 ASSLRGHNIYGYT
13 TRBV27 ASSLTRHSNTEAF
9 TRBV6-1 ASSEFPPLH
14 TRBV27 ASTRGWTGGRTEAF
13 TRBV11-2 ASSTSTGLGGELF
11 TRBV28 ASSFPGVYGYT
12 TRBV20-1 SATGTRPSYEQY
13 TRBV5-4 ASSQRERSYNEQF
10 TRBV6-1 ASSDEVYGYT
10 TRBV27 ASGKVLYEQY
13 TRBV12-3/TRBV12-4 ASSPPQRGVGEQY
18 TRBV6-2/TRBV6-3 ASSSLGPLALRAGTGELF
13 TRBV28 ASSRDTRVYTEAF
11 TRBV29-1 SVEEGRSDEQY
13 TRBV9 ASSSGPEMNTEAF
10 TRBV19 ASGASSGTQY
13 TRBV12-3/TRBV12-4 ASSSRQGALPEAF
12 TRBV2 ASSEQTNTGELF
11 TRBV13 ASSFWTNYGYT
11 TRBV2 ASSLDGVYEQY
13 TRBV2 ASRYRRLNTGELF